This TCR beta chain is drawn from a study of T cells after yellow fever vaccination. Study-level findings and limits: Researchers cautioned that FACS-sorted repertoires could harbor abundant clonotypes contaminating from the bulk population. Overlap between CD4 and CD8 compartments was detected for a small share of clonotypes. The booster saw the reappearance of most primary-vaccination clones (approximately 96% CD4, less than 90% CD8). Peaking faster, on day 5 versus 15, the secondary response was nonetheless weaker.

TCRdb recomputed calls from the 5' RACE reads with MiXCR, one row per CDR3 protein. The sample lists roughly 74,000 distinct CDR3 sequences, more than 5.5% occurring once. V was shortened by 3 bases and J by 1 base, with 9 bases between the two germline ends. CDR3 length equals 15 residues. From germline, CDR1 is SGHAT and CDR2 FQNNGV. Regarding this clonotype: Its antigen remains unidentified.

The clonotype comes from a man younger than 35 who received the YFV17D yellow fever vaccine. The chain is built from TRBV11-2 and TRBJ1-4; no clear D gene. The sample in question was CD8+ T cells sorted from PBMCs, obtained less than 6 days after the first yellow fever vaccination. CDR3 amino acids: CASSFRGRTNEKLFF. CDR3 DNA: TGTGCCAGCAGCTTTAGAGGCAGAACTAATGAAAAACTGTTTTTT.